The present T cell receptor beta chain was sequenced within a study of T cell responses to AZD1222 COVID-19 vaccine. Study findings and constraints: Donors were mostly white British, more females; clonal diversity possibly underestimated.

To note about this clone: Antigen unknown.

Repertoires were generated with immunoSEQ multiplex PCR, while TCRdb's copy carries only in-frame clones and drops some. Of 100,000 to 150,000 clones in the sample, roughly 86% are singletons; the top ten hold around 17%. This CDR3 is 16 amino acids long. The V gene end was trimmed by 4 bases and the J gene end by 0 bases; junction bases not matched to a gene: 3. Germline CDR1 and CDR2: LNHDA and SQIVND (reference sequence). The chain has TRBV19 and TRBJ2-3; 11 bases match TRBD1. Sequencing was performed on peripheral blood, taken 28 days after the second AZD1222 dose. This receptor was obtained from an adult who received the AZD1222 COVID-19 vaccine. The CDR3 DNA follows: TGTGCCAGTAGTACGGGACAGGGGGGAAGCACAGATACGCAGTATTTT. Translation gives CASSTGQGGSTDTQYF. Full variable domain (missing parts from reference TRBV19 and TRBJ2-3): DGGITQSPKYLFRKEGQNVTLSCEQNLNHDAMYWYRQDPGQGLRLIYYSQIVNDFQKGDIAEGYSVSREKKESFPLTVTSAQKNPTAFYLCASSTGQGGSTDTQYFGPGTRLTVL.